The clone carrying this T cell receptor (beta chain) was detected many times. What it binds is not known. These data belong to a study of identical twins. Findings of the study overall: Fewer insertions marked abundant cord blood beta clonotypes; young adult naive trended weakly, memory not at all. Conclusions were based on cross-sectional statistical analysis, without following the same donors.

Template switching created a universal primer site, and the cDNA included unique molecular identifiers. Using its own MiXCR run on the 5' RACE reads, TCRdb lists one record per CDR3 protein. The repertoire includes hundreds of thousands of distinct CDR3 sequences, just under 9.5% of them detected once, and approximately 6.5% sits in the top ten. Germline loops: CDR1 SQVTM, CDR2 ANQGSEA. The CDR3 contains 13 residues. V shed 5 bases and J 8 bases; nucleotides not matched to a gene: 7. In addition, the sample was reused for a study of yellow fever vaccine responses in identical twins.

The sequence came from a woman under 30 in good health. The rearrangement joins TRBV29-1 to TRBJ2-1; 9 nucleotides agree with TRBD1. The sample comprised CD8+ T cells sorted from blood. CDR3 DNA: TGCAGCGTTAGGACAGGGGTCTCCCATGAGCAGTTCTTC. This codes for CSVRTGVSHEQFF.